This TCR beta chain emerged from a study of control samples from healthy donors and cancer patients. This CDR3 spans 12 amino acids. Germline CDR1 is MNHEY and CDR2 is SMNVEV (reference sequence). Trimming pared 4 bases from V and 7 bases from J, leaving 10 bases between. The protocol was immunoSEQ multiplex PCR, while the TCRdb copy is restricted to in-frame clones and leaves out a portion. The repertoire has about 130,000 clones, around 93% of them found once; the top ten carry around 8.9%. The sequencing input was blood. The chain joins TRBV27 to TRBJ1-2; D not certain. This TCR was recovered from a man between 18 and 35 years old in good health. The CDR3 loop reads CASSSRNGGYTF. The CDR3 DNA is TGTGCCAGCAGTTCCCGAAATGGTGGCTACACCTTC.